The T cell receptor (beta chain) under discussion was sequenced for a study of control samples from healthy donors and cancer patients. Germline V gene lookup returns CDR1 LGHDT and CDR2 YNNKEL (reference sequence). The CDR3 sequence is 16 residues long. Trimming cost V 4 bases and J 0 bases, with 14 bases left between them. Measured with immunoSEQ multiplex PCR; TCRdb has only the in-frame clones, and not every one. The sample lists some 96,000 clones, approximately 95% occurring once. This TCR derives from a man aged 18 to 30 in good health. The chain links TRBV3-1 (or the pseudogene TRBV3-2) to TRBJ2-3, with D uncertain. The sequenced sample was blood. The CDR3 region has the DNA TGTGCCAGCAGCCTAAGGGTCCAGACTAGCACAGATACGCAGTATTTT. Residues: CASSLRVQTSTDTQYF.